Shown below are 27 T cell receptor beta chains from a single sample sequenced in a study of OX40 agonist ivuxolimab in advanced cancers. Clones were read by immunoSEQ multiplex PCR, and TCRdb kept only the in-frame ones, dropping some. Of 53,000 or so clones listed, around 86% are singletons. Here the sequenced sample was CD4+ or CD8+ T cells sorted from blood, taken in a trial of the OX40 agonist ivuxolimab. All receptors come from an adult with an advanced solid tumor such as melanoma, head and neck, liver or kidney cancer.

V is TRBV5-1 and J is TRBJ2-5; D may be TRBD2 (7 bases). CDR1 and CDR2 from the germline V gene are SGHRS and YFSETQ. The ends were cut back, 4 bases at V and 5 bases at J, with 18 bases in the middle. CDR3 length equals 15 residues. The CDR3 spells CASSPGGGPLETQYF. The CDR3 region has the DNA TGCGCCAGCAGCCCGGGGGGCGGGCCTCTCGAGACCCAGTACTTC. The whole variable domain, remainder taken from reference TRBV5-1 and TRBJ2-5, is KAGVTQTPRYLIKTRGQQVTLSCSPISGHRSVSWYQQTPGQGLQFLFEYFSETQRNKGNFPGRFSGRQFSNSRSEMNVSTLELGDSALYLCASSPGGGPLETQYFGPGTRLLVL.

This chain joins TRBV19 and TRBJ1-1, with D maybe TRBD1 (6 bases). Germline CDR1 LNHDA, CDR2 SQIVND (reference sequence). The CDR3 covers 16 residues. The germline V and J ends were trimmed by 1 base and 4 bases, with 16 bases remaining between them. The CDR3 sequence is CASSIAGDRRSTEAFF. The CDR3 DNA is TGTGCCAGTAGTATAGCCGGAGACAGGCGGTCCACTGAAGCTTTCTTT.

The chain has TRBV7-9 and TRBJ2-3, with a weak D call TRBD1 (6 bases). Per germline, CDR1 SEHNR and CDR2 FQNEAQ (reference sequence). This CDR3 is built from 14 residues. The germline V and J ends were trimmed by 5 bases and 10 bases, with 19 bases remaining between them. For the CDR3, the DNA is TGTGCCAGCAGCGCGAGACCGGGACATGGGCCGCAGTATTTT. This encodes CASSARPGHGPQYF.

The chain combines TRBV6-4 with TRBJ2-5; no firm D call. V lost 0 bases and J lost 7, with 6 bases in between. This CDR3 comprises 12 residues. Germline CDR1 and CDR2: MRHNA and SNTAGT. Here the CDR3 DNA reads TGTGCCAGCAGTGACTCTTGGGGGACCCAGTACTTC. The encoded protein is CASSDSWGTQYF.

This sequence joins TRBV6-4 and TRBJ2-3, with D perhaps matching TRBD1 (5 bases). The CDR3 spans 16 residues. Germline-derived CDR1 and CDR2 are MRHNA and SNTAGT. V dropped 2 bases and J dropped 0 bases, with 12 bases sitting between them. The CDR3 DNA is TGTGCCAGCAGTGACGGGGCACATTCTAGCACAGATACGCAGTATTTT. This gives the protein CASSDGAHSSTDTQYF.

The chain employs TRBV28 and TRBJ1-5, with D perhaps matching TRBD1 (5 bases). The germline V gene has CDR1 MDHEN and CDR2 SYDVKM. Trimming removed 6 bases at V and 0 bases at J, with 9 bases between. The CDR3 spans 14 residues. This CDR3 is CASSSGGSNQPQHF. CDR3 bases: TGTGCCAGCAGCTCGGGGGGTAGCAATCAGCCCCAGCATTTT.

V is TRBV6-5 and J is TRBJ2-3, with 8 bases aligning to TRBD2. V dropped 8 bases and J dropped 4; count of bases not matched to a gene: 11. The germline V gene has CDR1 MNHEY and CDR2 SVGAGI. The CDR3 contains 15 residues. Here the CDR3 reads CASSAGASGPDTQYF. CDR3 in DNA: TGTGCCAGCTCAGCGGGGGCGAGTGGCCCAGATACGCAGTATTTT.

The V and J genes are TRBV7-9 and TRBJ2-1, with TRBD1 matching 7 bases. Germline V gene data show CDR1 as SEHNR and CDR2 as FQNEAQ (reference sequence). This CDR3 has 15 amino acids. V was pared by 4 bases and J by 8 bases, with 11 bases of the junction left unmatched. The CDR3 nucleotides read TGTGCCAGCAGCTCTCGACAGGGTGGGCCCCATGAGCAGTTCTTC. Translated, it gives CASSSRQGGPHEQFF.

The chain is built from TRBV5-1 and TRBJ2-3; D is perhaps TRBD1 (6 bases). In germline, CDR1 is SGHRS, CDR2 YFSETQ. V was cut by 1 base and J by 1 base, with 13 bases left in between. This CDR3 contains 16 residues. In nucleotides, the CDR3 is TGCGCCAGCAGCTTGAACAGGGAAATTCGCACAGATACGCAGTATTTT. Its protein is CASSLNREIRTDTQYF.

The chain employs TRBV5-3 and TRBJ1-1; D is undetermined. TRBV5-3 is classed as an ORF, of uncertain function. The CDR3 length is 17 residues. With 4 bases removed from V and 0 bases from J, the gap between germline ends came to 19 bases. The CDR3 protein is CARSGVREKSMNTEAFF. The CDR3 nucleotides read TGTGCCAGAAGCGGTGTGAGGGAAAAATCCATGAACACTGAAGCTTTCTTT.

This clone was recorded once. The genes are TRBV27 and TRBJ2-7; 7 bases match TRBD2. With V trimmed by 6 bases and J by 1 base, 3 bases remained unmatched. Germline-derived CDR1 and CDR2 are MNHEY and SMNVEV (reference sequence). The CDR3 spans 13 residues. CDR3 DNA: TGTGCCAGCAGGGGGGGGGTTTCCTACGAGCAGTACTTC. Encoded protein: CASRGGVSYEQYF.

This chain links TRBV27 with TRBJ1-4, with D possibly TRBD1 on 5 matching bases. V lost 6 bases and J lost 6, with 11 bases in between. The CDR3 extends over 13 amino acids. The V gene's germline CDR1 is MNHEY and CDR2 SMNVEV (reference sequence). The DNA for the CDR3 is TGTGCCAGCAGGCCTCAGGGTTATGAAAAACTGTTTTTT. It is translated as CASRPQGYEKLFF.

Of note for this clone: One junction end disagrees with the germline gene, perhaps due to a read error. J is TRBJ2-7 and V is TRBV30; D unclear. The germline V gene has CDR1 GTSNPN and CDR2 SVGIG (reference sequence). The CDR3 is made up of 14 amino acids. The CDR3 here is CAWSALWTSNEQYF. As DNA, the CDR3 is TGTGCCTGGAGTGCGCTTTGGACCTCCAACGAGCAGTACTTC.

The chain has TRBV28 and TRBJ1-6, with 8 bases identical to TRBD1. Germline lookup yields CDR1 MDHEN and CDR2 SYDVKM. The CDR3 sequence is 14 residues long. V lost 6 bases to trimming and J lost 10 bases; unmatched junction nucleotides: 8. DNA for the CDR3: TGTGCCAGCAGGGATACAGGGGGACGATCACCCCTCCACTTT. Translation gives CASRDTGGRSPLHF.

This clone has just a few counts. The DNA for the CDR3 is TGTGCCAGTCTAGCCCTCTCGACGGTCCAGGGTCAGTACTTC. Protein: CASLALSTVQGQYF. The V gene is TRBV7-9, the J gene TRBJ2-5; perhaps D is TRBD1 or TRBD2 (5 bases each). Germline values: CDR1 SEHNR, CDR2 FQNEAQ (reference sequence). The CDR3 covers 14 residues. V lost 9 bases and J 11 bases, leaving 25 bases between the germline ends.

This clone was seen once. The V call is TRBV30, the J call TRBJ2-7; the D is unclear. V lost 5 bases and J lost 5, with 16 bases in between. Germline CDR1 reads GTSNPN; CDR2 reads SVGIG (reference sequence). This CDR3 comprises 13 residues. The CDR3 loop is CAWSESPADEQYF. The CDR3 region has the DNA TGTGCCTGGTCCGAGAGCCCGGCGGACGAGCAGTACTTC.

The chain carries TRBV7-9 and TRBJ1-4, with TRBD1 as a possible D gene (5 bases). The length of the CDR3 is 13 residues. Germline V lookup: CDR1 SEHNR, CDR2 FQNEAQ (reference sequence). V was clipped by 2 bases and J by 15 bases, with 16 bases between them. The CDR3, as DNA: TGTGCCAGCAGCTTAAACGCGATGGGACCTATGTTTTTT. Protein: CASSLNAMGPMFF.

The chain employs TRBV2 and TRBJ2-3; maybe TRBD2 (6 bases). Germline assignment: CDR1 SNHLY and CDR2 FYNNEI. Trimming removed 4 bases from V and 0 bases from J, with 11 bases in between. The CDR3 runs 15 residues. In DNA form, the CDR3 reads TGTGCCAGCAGTGGGGGGAGGAAGAGCACAGATACGCAGTATTTT. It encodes CASSGGRKSTDTQYF.

The CDR3 DNA follows: TGTGCCAGCCGCAGCCGCGGTCAGTTGAACACTGAAGCTTTCTTT. Protein product: CASRSRGQLNTEAFF. The chain combines TRBV6-5 with TRBJ1-1; D not resolved. The V end lost 8 bases, the J end lost 0 bases, and 16 bases lay between the germline ends. The germline V gene has CDR1 MNHEY and CDR2 SVGAGI. This CDR3 region has 15 residues.

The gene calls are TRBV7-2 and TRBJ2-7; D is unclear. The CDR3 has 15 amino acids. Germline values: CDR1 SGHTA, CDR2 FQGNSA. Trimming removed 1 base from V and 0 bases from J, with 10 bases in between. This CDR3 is CASSLVWGPSYEQYF. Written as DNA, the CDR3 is TGTGCCAGCAGCTTAGTCTGGGGTCCCTCCTACGAGCAGTACTTC.

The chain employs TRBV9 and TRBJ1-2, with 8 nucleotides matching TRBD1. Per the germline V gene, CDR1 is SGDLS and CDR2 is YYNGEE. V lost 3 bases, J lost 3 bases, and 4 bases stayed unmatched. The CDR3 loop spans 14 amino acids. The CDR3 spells CASSARQGYYGYTF. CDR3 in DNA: TGTGCCAGCAGCGCCCGACAGGGGTACTATGGCTACACCTTC.

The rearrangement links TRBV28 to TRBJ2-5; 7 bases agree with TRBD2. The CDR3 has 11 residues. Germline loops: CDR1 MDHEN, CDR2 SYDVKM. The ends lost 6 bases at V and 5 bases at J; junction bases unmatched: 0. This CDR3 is CASRGGETQYF. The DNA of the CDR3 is TGTGCCAGCAGGGGGGGGGAGACCCAGTACTTC.

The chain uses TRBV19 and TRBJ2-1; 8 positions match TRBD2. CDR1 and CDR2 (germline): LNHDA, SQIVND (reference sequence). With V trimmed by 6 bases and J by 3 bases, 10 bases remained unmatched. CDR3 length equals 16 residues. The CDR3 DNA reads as TGTGCCAGTAGCCCCGACGGGAGGGCCTTCTACAATGAGCAGTTCTTC. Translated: CASSPDGRAFYNEQFF.

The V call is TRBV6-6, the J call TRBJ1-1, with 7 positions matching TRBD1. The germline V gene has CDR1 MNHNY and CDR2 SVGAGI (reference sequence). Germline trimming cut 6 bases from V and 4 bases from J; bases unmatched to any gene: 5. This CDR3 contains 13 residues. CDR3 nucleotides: TGTGCCAGCAGCATAGACAGGGCCACTGAAGCTTTCTTT. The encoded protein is CASSIDRATEAFF.

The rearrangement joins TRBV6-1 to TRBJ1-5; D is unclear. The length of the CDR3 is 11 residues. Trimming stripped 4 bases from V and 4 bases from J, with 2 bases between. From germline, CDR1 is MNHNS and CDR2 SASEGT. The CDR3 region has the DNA TGTGCCAGCAGTGGGAATCAGCCCCAGCATTTT. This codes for CASSGNQPQHF.

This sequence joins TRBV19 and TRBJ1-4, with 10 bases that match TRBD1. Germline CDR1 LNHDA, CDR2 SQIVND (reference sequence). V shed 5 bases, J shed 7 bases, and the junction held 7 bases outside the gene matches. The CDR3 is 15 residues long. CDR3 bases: TGTGCCAGTAGTCCGAGGGACAGGGGAGTTGAAAAACTGTTTTTT. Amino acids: CASSPRDRGVEKLFF.

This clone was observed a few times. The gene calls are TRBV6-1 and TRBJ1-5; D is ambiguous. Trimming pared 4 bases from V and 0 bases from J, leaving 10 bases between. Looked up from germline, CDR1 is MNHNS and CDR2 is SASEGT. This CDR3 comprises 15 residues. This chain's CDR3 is CASSGAAYSNQPQHF. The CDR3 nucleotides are TGTGCCAGCAGTGGGGCAGCCTATAGCAATCAGCCCCAGCATTTT.